This record looks at one TCR beta chain sequence and its context. Its antigen is unidentified. This sample was included in a study of T cell therapy after organ transplantation. Turning to the study itself: After therapy, patients were monitored for around seven months.

The CDR3 contains 19 residues. CDR1 LNHDA and CDR2 SQIVND come from the germline V gene (reference sequence). Between the trimmed V and J ends, which lost 5 bases and 3 bases, there was a span of 28 bases. TCRdb keeps only in-frame clones here, not all; method: immunoSEQ multiplex PCR. Found here are 1,500 to 2,000 clones, approximately 80% of them singletons; the top ten hold over 15%. This sequence joins TRBV19 and TRBJ1-1, with D maybe TRBD1 (5 bases). The receptor comes from a human patient who had received a solid organ transplant and had CMV disease. Sequences were derived from CD8+ T cells from blood, sampled before autologous CMV-specific T cell therapy. This CDR3 is CASSYKQGFGTELDTEAFF. The CDR3 nucleotides are TGTGCCAGTAGTTATAAGCAGGGTTTTGGTACGGAGTTGGACACTGAAGCTTTCTTT.